The rows below give T cell receptor beta chains drawn from one sample of a study of T cell responses to AZD1222 COVID-19 vaccine. The table came from immunoSEQ multiplex PCR; TCRdb's copy has only in-frame clones and leaves some out. Of around 65,000 clones in the sample, 76% are singletons; the top ten hold over 13%. The sequences come from peripheral blood, collected on day 0 of AZD1222 vaccination. These TCRs come from an adult in good health. CDR3s include the opening cysteine and the closing phenylalanine or tryptophan. The D gene is left open where the match is weak. For some rows the clone size is stated as once, few or many, or as a class when expanded; others skip it.

cdr3_aa cdr3_nt j_call d_call v_call clone_size
CASSGLDFYEQYF TGCGCCAGCAGTGGACTAGATTTCTACGAGCAGTACTTC TRBJ2-7 - TRBV10-2 -
CASSLGVDQPQHF TGTGCCAGCAGCTTAGGGGTAGATCAGCCCCAGCATTTT TRBJ1-5 - TRBV7-2 -
CASSQGMYEQYF TGTGCCAGCAGTCAGGGGATGTACGAGCAGTACTTC TRBJ2-7 - TRBV11-2 -
CASRNNMGLTGLYGYTF TGTGCCAGCAGAAACAATATGGGACTCACGGGTCTCTATGGCTACACCTTC TRBJ1-2 - TRBV3-1/TRBV3-2 -
CASSLADSDTQYF TGTGCCAGCAGCTTGGCTGACTCAGATACGCAGTATTTT TRBJ2-3 - TRBV7-7 once
CASSKDTSEGTQYF TGTGCCAGCAGCAAAGACACTTCAGAGGGAACCCAGTACTTC TRBJ2-5 - TRBV11-3 -
CSVEDRRDPYEQYF TGCAGCGTTGAAGATCGGAGGGATCCCTACGAGCAGTACTTC TRBJ2-7 - TRBV29-1 -
CASSVDQGKYEQYF TGTGCCAGCAGCGTAGATCAGGGTAAATACGAGCAGTACTTC TRBJ2-7 - TRBV9 -
CASSLGVTEAFF TGTGCCAGCAGCTTGGGGGTAACTGAAGCTTTCTTT TRBJ1-1 - TRBV7-2 -
CASGTEAFF TGTGCCAGCGGGACTGAAGCTTTCTTT TRBJ1-1 - TRBV19 -
CATSDVRYGYTF TGTGCCACCAGTGATGTACGGTATGGCTACACCTTC TRBJ1-2 - TRBV24-1 -
CASSYRGPTDTQYF TGTGCCAGCAGTTACAGGGGCCCCACAGATACGCAGTATTTT TRBJ2-3 - TRBV6-5 -